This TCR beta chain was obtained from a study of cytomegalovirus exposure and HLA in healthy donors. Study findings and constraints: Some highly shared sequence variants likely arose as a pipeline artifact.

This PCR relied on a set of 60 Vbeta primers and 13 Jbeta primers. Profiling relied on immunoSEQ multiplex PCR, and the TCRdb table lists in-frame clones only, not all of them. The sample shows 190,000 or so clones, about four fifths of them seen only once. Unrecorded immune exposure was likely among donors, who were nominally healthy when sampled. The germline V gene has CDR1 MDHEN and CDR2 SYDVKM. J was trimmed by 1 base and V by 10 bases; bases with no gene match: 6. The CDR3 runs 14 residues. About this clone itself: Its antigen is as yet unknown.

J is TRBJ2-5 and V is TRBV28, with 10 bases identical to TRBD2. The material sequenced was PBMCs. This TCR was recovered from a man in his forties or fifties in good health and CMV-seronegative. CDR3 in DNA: TGTGCCATCTCAGCGGGGGGGACCCAAGAGACCCAGTACTTC. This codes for CAISAGGTQETQYF.